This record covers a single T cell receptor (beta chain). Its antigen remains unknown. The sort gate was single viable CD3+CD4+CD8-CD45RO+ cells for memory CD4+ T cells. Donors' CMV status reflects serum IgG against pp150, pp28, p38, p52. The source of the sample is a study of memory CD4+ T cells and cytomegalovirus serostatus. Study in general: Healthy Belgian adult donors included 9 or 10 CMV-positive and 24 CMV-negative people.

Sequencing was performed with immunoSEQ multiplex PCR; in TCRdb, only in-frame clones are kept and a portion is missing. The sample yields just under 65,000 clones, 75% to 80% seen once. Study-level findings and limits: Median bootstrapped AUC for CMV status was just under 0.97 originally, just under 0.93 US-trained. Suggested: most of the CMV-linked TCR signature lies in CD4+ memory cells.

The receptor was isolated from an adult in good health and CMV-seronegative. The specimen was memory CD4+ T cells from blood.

CDR3 sequence reads: CASSYGTGGAGELFF. DNA of the CDR3: TGTGCCAGCAGCTACGGGACAGGGGGAGCCGGGGAGCTGTTTTTT. This rearrangement joins TRBV11-2 to TRBJ2-2; 11 nucleotides align to TRBD1. The trim removed 4 bases at V and 6 bases at J, leaving 4 bases unmatched. The germline V gene has CDR1 SGHAT and CDR2 FQNNGV. This CDR3 has 15 residues.